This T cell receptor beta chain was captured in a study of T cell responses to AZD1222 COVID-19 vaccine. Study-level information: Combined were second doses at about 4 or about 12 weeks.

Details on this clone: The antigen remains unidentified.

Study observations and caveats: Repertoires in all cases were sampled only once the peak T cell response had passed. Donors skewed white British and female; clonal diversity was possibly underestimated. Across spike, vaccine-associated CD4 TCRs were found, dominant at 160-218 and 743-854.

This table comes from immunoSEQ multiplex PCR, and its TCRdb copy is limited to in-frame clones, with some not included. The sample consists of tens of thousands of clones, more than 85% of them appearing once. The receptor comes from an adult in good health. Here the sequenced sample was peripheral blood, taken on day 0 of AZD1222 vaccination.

In nucleotides, the CDR3 is TGTGCCACCTCGACTAGCTCCTACAATGAGCAGTTCTTC. It encodes CATSTSSYNEQFF. V gene TRBV24-1 combines with J gene TRBJ2-1; D is possibly TRBD2 (6 bases). The CDR3 has 13 residues. Trimming removed 9 bases from V and 0 bases from J, with 8 bases in between. CDR1 KGHDR and CDR2 SFDVKD come from the germline V gene.